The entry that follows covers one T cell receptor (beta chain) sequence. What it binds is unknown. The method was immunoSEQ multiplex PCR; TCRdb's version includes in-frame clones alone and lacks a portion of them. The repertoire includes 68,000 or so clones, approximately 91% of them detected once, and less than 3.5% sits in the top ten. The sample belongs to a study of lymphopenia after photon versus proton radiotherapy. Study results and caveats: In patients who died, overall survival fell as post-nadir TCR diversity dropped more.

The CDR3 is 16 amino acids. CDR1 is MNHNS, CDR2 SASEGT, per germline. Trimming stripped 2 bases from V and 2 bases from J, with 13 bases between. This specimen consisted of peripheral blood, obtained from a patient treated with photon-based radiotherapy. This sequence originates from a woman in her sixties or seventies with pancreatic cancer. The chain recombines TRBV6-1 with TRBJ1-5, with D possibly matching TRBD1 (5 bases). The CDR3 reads CASSESAGWGNQPQHF. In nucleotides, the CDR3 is TGTGCCAGCAGTGAATCCGCAGGGTGGGGCAATCAGCCCCAGCATTTT.